The entry that follows covers one T cell receptor (beta chain) sequence. What it binds is unknown. This table comes from immunoSEQ multiplex PCR, and its TCRdb copy is limited to in-frame clones, with some not included. The sample yields about 150,000 clones, roughly 90% seen once. The sample is drawn from a study of T cell responses to AZD1222 COVID-19 vaccine. Study-level information: Second-dose schedules of about 4 or about 12 weeks were combined.

Study observations and caveats: Spike was spanned by vaccine-associated CD4 TCRs, with dominance at 160-218 and 743-854.

The origin of this receptor is an adult in good health. Sequences were derived from peripheral blood, sampled on day 0 of AZD1222 vaccination.

CDR3 nucleotide sequence: TGTGCCAGCAGGGGGGTCAGGGGAGAAAAACTGTTTTTT. Amino acids: CASRGVRGEKLFF. The V call is TRBV25-1, the J call TRBJ1-4, with a possible D match to TRBD1 (6 bases). This CDR3 has 13 residues. V lost 6 bases, J lost 8 bases, and 13 bases lay in between. CDR1 is MGHDK and CDR2 is SYGVNS in the germline V gene. The entire variable domain, with the rest obtained from reference TRBV25-1 and TRBJ1-4, is as follows: EADIYQTPRYLVIGTGKKITLECSQTMGHDKMYWYQQDPGMELHLIHYSYGVNSTEKGDLSSESTVSRIRTEHFPLTLESARPSHTSQYLCASRGVRGEKLFFGSGTQLSVL.